The rows below give T cell receptor beta chains drawn from one sample of a study of T cells in Graves' hyperthyroidism and ophthalmopathy. From the multiplex PCR reads, TCRdb called clonotypes with MiXCR, one entry per CDR3 protein. The top ten clones hold 3% to 4% of a sample with approximately 640,000 distinct CDR3 sequences, around 15% of them seen once. The sample comprised blood. The receptor set was obtained from a woman aged 25-40 years with Graves' hyperthyroidism. CDR3s include the opening cysteine and the closing phenylalanine or tryptophan. D genes are given only for firm matches. The listing skips clone size in some rows; elsewhere it reads once, few, many or a size class.

D	V	size	J	CDR3	DNA
NA	TRBV28	many	TRBJ2-7	CASCEGPYEQYF	TGTGCCAGCTGTGAGGGCCCCTACGAGCAGTACTTC
NA	TRBV28	many	TRBJ2-7	CASSLRGPAYEQYF	TGTGCCAGCAGTTTGCGTGGGCCAGCCTACGAGCAGTACTTC
NA	TRBV5-1	few	TRBJ2-2	CASSLGDISTGELFF	TGCGCCAGCAGCTTGGGGGACATAAGCACCGGGGAGCTGTTTTTT
NA	TRBV12-3/TRBV12-4	many	TRBJ2-3	CASSWMSTDTQYF	TGTGCCAGCAGTTGGATGAGCACAGATACGCAGTATTTT
TRBD2	TRBV7-2	many	TRBJ2-7	CASSTLGLAAEQYF	TGTGCCAGCAGCACCCTCGGACTAGCTGCGGAGCAGTACTTC
NA	TRBV6-1	NA	TRBJ2-7	CASSHGPHYEQYF	TGTGCCAGCAGTCACGGTCCCCACTACGAGCAGTACTTC
NA	TRBV6-1	few	TRBJ2-5	CASSSLVDKETQYF	TGTGCCAGCAGTTCCTTAGTCGACAAAGAGACCCAGTACTTC
NA	TRBV29-1	many	TRBJ1-1	CSVPRGSMNTEAFF	TGCAGCGTCCCCAGGGGCAGTATGAACACTGAAGCTTTCTTT
TRBD2	TRBV7-9	many	TRBJ2-7	CASSPRLAGFYEQYF	TGTGCCAGCAGCCCTCGACTAGCGGGATTCTACGAGCAGTACTTC
TRBD1	TRBV18	NA	TRBJ2-2	CASSPRGGDTGELFF	TGTGCCAGCTCACCACGAGGGGGCGACACCGGGGAGCTGTTTTTT
NA	TRBV2	many	TRBJ1-6	CASSEGPRDSPLHF	TGTGCCAGCAGTGAGGGACCGCGGGATTCACCCCTCCACTTT